This T cell receptor beta chain was documented in a study of blood T cell repertoires in COVID-19. V dropped 3 bases and J dropped 4; count of bases not matched to a gene: 7. This CDR3 has 15 residues. CDR1 and CDR2 from the germline V gene are LNHDA and SQIVND (reference sequence). Profiling relied on immunoSEQ multiplex PCR, and the TCRdb table lists in-frame clones only, not all of them. This sample has fewer than 250,000 clones, with roughly four fifths found just once. Sequenced: peripheral blood. This receptor was taken from a woman aged 45 to 65 with active or convalescent COVID-19. V usage is TRBV19 and J usage is TRBJ2-3; 7 bases align to TRBD2. DNA for the CDR3: TGTGCCAGTAGTATGGGTGCGGGAGTGGCAGATACGCAGTATTTT. This gives the protein CASSMGAGVADTQYF.